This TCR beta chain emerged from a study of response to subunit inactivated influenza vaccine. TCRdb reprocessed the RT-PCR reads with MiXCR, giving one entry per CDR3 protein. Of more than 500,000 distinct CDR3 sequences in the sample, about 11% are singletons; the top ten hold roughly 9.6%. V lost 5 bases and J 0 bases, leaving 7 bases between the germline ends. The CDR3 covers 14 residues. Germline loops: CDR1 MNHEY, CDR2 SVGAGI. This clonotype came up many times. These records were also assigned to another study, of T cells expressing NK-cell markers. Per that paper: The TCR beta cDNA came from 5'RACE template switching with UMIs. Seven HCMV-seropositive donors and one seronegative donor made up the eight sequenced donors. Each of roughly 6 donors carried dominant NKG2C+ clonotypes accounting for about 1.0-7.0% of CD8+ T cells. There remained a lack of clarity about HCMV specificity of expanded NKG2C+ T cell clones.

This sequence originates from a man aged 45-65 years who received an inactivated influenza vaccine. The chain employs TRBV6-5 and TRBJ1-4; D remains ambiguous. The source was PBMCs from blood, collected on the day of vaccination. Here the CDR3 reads CASSHRATNEKLFF. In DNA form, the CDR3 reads TGTGCCAGCAGTCATCGTGCAACTAATGAAAAACTGTTTTTT.